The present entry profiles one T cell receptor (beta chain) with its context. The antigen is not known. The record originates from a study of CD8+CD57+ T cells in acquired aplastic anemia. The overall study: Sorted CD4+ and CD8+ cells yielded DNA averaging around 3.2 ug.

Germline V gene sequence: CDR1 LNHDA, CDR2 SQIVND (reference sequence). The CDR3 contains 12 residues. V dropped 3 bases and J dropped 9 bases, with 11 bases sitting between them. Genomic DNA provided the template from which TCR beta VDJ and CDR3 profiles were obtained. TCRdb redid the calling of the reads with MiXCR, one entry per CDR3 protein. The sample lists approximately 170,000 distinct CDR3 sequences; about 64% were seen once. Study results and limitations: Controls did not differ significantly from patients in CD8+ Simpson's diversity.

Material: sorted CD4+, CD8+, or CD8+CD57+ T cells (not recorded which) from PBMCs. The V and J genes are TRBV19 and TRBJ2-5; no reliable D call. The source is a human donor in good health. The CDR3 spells CASSIPGLPQYF. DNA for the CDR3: TGTGCCAGTAGTATTCCAGGTCTACCCCAGTACTTC.